Described below is a single T cell receptor beta chain sequence and its context. Per the germline V gene, CDR1 is LGHDT and CDR2 is YNNKEL (reference sequence). The CDR3 contains 15 residues. Trimming took off 4 bases at V and 2 bases at J, with 15 bases between the two ends. This entry belongs to a study of blood T cell repertoires in COVID-19. Study summary: PBMCs, B-cell-depleted T cells, or T cells provided the cDNA or gDNA that made up the material.

Measured with immunoSEQ multiplex PCR; TCRdb has only the in-frame clones, and not every one. The data hold about 210,000 clones, with roughly 82% observed a single time. The V call is TRBV3-1 (or the pseudogene TRBV3-2), the J call TRBJ2-7, with D perhaps matching TRBD2 (5 bases). The sequence was collected from a man between 45 and 60 years old with active or convalescent COVID-19. The sequenced sample consisted of peripheral blood. CDR3 in amino acids: CASSPMGVGTYEQYF. CDR3 sequence (DNA): TGTGCCAGCAGCCCCATGGGAGTAGGCACCTACGAGCAGTACTTC.